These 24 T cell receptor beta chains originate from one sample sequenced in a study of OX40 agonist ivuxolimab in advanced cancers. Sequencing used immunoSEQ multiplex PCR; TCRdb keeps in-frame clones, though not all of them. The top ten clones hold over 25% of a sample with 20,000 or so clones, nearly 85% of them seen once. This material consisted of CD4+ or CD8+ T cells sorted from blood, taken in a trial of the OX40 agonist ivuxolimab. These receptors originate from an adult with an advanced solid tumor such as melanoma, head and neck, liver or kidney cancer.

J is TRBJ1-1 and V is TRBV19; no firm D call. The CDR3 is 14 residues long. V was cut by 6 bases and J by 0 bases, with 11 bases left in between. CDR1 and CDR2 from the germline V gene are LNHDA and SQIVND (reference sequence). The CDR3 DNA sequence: TGTGCCAGTAGCCCGGGCGGGTTGAACACTGAAGCTTTCTTT. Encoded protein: CASSPGGLNTEAFF.

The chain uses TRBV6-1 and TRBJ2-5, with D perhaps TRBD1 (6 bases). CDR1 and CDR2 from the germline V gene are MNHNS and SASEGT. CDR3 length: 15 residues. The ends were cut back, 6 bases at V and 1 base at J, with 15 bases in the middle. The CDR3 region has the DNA TGTGCCAGCAGGGACCGGGACATGATCCAAGAGACCCAGTACTTC. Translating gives CASRDRDMIQETQYF.

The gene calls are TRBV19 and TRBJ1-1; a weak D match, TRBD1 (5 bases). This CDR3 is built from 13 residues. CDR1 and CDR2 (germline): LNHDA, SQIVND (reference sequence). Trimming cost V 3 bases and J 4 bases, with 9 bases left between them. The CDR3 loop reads CASSMGESTEAFF. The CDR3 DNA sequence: TGTGCCAGTAGTATGGGGGAATCCACTGAAGCTTTCTTT. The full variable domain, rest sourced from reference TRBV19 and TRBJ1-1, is DGGITQSPKYLFRKEGQNVTLSCEQNLNHDAMYWYRQDPGQGLRLIYYSQIVNDFQKGDIAEGYSVSREKKESFPLTVTSAQKNPTAFYLCASSMGESTEAFFGQGTRLTVV.

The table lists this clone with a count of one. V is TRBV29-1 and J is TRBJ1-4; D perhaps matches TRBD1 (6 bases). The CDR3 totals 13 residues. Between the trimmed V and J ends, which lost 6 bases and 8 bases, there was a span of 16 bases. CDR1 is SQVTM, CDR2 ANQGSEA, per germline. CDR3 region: CSVDTGMGEKLFF. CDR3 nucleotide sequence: TGCAGCGTGGACACAGGGATGGGGGAAAAACTGTTTTTT.

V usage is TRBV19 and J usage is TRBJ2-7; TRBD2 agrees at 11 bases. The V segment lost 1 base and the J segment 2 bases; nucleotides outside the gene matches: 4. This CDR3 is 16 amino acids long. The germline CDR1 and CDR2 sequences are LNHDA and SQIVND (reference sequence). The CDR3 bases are TGTGCCAGTAGTATAGGGCTAGCGGGAGGACCCTACGAGCAGTACTTC. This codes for CASSIGLAGGPYEQYF.

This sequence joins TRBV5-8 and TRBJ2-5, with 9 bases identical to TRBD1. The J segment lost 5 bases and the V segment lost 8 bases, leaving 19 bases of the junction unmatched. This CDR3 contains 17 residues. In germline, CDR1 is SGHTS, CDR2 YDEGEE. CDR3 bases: TGTGCCAGGGAAAACCGGGACAGGGTACAGTTGAGGGAGACCCAGTACTTC. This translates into CARENRDRVQLRETQYF.

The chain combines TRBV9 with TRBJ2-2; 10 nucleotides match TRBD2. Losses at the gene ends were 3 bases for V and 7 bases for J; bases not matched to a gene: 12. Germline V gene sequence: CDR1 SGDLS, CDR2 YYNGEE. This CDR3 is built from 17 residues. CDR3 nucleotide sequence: TGTGCCAGCAGCGACCCGGGACTAGCGAACAGAGGCGGGGAGCTGTTTTTT. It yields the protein CASSDPGLANRGGELFF.

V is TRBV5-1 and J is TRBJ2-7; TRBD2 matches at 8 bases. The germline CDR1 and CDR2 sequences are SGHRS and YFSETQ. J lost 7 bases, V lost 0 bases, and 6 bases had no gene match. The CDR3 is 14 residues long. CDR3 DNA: TGCGCCAGCAGCTTGGGACGGGAGGGGAAAGAGCAGTACTTC. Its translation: CASSLGREGKEQYF.

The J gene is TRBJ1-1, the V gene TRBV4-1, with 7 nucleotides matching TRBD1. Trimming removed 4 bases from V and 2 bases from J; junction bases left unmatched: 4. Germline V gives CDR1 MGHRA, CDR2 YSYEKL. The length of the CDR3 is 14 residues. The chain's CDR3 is CASSRQGVNTEAFF. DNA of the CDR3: TGCGCCAGCAGCCGCCAGGGGGTAAACACTGAAGCTTTCTTT.

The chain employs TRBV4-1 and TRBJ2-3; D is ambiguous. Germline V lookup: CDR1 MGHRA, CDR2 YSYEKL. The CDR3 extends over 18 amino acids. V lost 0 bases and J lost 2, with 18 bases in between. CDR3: CASSQEKDPAYYTDTQYF. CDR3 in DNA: TGCGCCAGCAGCCAAGAGAAGGATCCAGCGTATTACACAGATACGCAGTATTTT.

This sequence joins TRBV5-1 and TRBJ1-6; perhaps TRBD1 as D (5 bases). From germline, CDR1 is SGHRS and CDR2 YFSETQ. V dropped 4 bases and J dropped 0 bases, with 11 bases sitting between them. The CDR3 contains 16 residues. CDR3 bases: TGCGCCAGCAGCAGTATGGGGGGCTCCTATAATTCACCCCTCCACTTT. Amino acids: CASSSMGGSYNSPLHF. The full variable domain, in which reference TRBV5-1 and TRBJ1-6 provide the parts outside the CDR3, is KAGVTQTPRYLIKTRGQQVTLSCSPISGHRSVSWYQQTPGQGLQFLFEYFSETQRNKGNFPGRFSGRQFSNSRSEMNVSTLELGDSALYLCASSSMGGSYNSPLHFGNGTRLTVT.

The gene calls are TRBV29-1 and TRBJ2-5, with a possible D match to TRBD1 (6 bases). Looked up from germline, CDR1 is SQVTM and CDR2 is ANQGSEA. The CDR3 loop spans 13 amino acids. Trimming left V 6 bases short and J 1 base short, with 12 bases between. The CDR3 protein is CSVPRQVQETQYF. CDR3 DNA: TGCAGCGTCCCGAGACAGGTCCAAGAGACCCAGTACTTC.

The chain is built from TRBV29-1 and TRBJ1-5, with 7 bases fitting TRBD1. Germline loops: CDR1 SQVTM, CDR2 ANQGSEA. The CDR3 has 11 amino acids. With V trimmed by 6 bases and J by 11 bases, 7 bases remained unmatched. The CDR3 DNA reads TGCAGCGTCGGGCCCGACAGGGCCCAGCATTTT. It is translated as CSVGPDRAQHF.

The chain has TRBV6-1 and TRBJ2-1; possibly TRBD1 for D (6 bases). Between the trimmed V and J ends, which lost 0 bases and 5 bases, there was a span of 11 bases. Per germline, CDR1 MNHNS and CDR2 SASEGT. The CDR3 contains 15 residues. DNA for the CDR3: TGTGCCAGCAGTGAAGCGCAGGGGCCGGACAATGAGCAGTTCTTC. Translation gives CASSEAQGPDNEQFF.

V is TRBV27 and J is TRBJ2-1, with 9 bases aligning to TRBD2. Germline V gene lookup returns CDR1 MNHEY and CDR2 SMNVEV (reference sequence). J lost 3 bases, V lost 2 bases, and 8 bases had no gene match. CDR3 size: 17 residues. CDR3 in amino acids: CASSLGTSSRFYNEQFF. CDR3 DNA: TGTGCCAGCAGTTTAGGGACTAGCAGTAGATTCTACAATGAGCAGTTCTTC.

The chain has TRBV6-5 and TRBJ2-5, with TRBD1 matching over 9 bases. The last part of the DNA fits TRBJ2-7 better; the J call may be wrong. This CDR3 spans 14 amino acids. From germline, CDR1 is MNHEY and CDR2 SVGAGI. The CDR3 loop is CASSRTGVGYEQYF. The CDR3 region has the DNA TGTGCCAGCAGCCGGACAGGGGTTGGCTACGAGCAGTACTTC.

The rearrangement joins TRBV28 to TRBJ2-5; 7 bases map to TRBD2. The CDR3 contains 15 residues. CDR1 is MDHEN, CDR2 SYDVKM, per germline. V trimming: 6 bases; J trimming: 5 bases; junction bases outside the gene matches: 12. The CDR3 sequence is CASSPGLGGMETQYF. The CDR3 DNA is TGTGCCAGCAGCCCCGGACTAGGCGGTATGGAGACCCAGTACTTC.

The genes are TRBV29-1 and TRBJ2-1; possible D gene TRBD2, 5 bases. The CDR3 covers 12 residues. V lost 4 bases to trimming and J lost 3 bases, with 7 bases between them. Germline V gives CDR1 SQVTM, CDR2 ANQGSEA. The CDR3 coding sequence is TGCAGCGTTGGAGACTACTACAATGAGCAGTTCTTC. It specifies CSVGDYYNEQFF.

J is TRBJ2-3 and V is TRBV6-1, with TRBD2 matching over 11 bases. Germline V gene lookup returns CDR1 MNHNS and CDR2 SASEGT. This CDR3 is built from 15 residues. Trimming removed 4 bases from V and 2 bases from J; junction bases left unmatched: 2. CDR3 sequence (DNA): TGTGCCAGCAGTGGACTAGCGGGAATCACAGATACGCAGTATTTT. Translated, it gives CASSGLAGITDTQYF.

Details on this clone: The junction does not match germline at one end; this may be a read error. DNA of the CDR3: TGTGCCAGCTCCCCACGCACAGATACGCAGTATTTT. Translated, it gives CASSPRTDTQYF. This chain links TRBV18 with TRBJ2-3; D call uncertain. There are 12 residues in the CDR3. Looked up from germline, CDR1 is KGHSH and CDR2 is LQKENI.

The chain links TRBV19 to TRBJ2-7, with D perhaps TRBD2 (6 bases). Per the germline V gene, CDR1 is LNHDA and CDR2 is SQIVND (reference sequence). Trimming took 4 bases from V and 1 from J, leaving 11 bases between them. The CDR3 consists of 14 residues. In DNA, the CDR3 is TGTGCCAGTAGTACGCGGGACGGTTCCTACGAGCAGTACTTC. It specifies CASSTRDGSYEQYF.

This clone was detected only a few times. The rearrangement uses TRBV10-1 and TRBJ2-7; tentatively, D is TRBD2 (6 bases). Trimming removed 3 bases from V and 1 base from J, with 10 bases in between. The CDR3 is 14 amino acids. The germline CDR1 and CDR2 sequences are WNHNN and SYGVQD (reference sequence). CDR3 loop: CASSEAGESYEQYF. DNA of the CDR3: TGCGCCAGCAGTGAAGCGGGCGAATCCTACGAGCAGTACTTC.

The CDR3 DNA reads TGCGCCAGCAGCCAAGAACCGCCCGGAGGAGGAATTGGCTACACCTTC. Translating it yields CASSQEPPGGGIGYTF. The chain joins TRBV4-1 to TRBJ1-2; no firm D call. Germline-derived CDR1 and CDR2 are MGHRA and YSYEKL. The CDR3 covers 16 residues. V was cut by 0 bases and J by 7 bases, with 18 bases left in between.

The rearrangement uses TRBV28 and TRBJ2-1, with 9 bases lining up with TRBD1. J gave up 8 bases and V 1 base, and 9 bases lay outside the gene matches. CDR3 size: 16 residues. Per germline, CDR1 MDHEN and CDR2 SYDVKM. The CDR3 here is CASSLFGTGLFDEQFF. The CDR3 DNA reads TGTGCCAGCAGTTTATTTGGGACAGGGCTCTTCGATGAGCAGTTCTTC.